Below, 9 T cell receptor delta chains from the same sample are listed, as sequenced in a study of gamma-delta chains in newborns, infants, children. TCRdb redid the clone calls on the reads with CATT. The table has about 4,900 delta-chain clones, roughly 4% seen once. Sequencing was performed on blood. The receptor set was obtained from a child who was a newborn, infant or young child, either healthy, febrile or measles-vaccinated (not recorded which).

In its sample, this clone was seen once. A clone one base away is much larger, so this may be a read error. J is TRDJ1 and V is TRDV3, with 11 bases that match TRDD3. This CDR3 has 22 residues. The V gene's germline CDR1 is TVYSNPD and CDR2 GDNSRS (reference sequence). The CDR3 reads CAQSFPSAVTFYWGIVTDNLIF. The CDR3 DNA sequence: TGTGCCCAGTCCTTTCCGTCCGCGGTGACCTTCTACTGGGGGATAGTCACCGATAACCTCATCTTT.

Concerning this clone: A read error may explain this, as a much larger clone is one base away. Other nucleotide sequences in the sample specify the same CDR3. The rearrangement uses TRDV1 and TRDJ2; TRDD3 might be the D (6 bases). The V and J ends lost 2 bases and 0 bases respectively, with 13 bases between them. CDR1 is TSWWSYY, CDR2 QGS, per germline. CDR3 length: 17 residues. The DNA of the CDR3 is TGTGCTCTTGGGGAAGTCGATGGGATAGCTTTGACAGCACAACTCTTCTTT. Its translation: CALGEVDGIALTAQLFF.

No V gene was called, though TRDJ2 was called as the J gene; TRDD3 is the table's D call, not checked against the DNA. This CDR3 contains 15 residues. DNA of the CDR3: TGTGCCACTTTGAGACTGGGGGATACGACAGCACAACTCTTCTTT. Amino acids: CATLRLGDTTAQLFF.

This clone rates as large (0.1 to 1%). The identical CDR3 is also encoded by other nucleotide sequences in the sample. The V call is TRDV2, the J call TRDJ3; 10 positions match TRDD3. CDR3 length: 19 residues. Germline V gene sequence: CDR1 GEAIGNYY, CDR2 EKD. With V trimmed by 0 bases and J by 0 bases, 4 bases remained unmatched. In nucleotides, the CDR3 is TGTGCCTGTGACACCACTGGGGGATCCAGCTCCTGGGACACCCGACAGATGTTTTTC. Translation gives CACDTTGGSSSWDTRQMFF.

This clone is categorized as large. The genes are TRDV1 and TRDJ1, with 9 positions matching TRDD3. Trimming at V came to 0 bases and at J to 0 bases, leaving 14 bases not matched to a gene. The germline gives CDR1 TSWWSYY, CDR2 QGS. The CDR3 has 20 residues. The CDR3 DNA reads as TGTGCTCTTGGGGAACTCTACTGGGGGACTCCGAGGCGGTACACCGATAAACTCATCTTT. This encodes CALGELYWGTPRRYTDKLIF.

Comment on this clone: Being one base from a much bigger clone, this may be a read error. The sample holds other DNA sequences that translate to the same CDR3. V usage is TRDV1 and J usage is TRDJ3; TRDD3 matches at 11 bases. Trimming cost V 4 bases and J 0 bases; bases outside gene matches: 8. Germline assignment: CDR1 TSWWSYY and CDR2 QGS. The length of the CDR3 is 20 residues. The CDR3 is CALGASVGDTFSWDTRQMFF. The CDR3 DNA reads as TGTGCTCTTGGGGCCTCGGTGGGGGATACGTTCTCCTGGGACACCCGACAGATGTTTTTC.

Concerning this clone itself: A much larger clone lies one base from this, so it may be a read error. Other DNA sequences from this sample encode an identical CDR3 as well. The chain carries TRDV1 and TRDJ3; 8 bases match TRDD3. CDR3 length: 22 residues. Germline-derived CDR1 and CDR2 are TSWWSYY and QGS. J lost 0 bases, V lost 0 bases, and 13 bases had no gene match. The CDR3 loop is CALGELPHWGFPSSWDTRQMFF. CDR3 in DNA: TGTGCTCTTGGGGAACTCCCCCACTGGGGGTTCCCCAGCTCCTGGGACACCCGACAGATGTTTTTC.

This clone showed up just a few times. It may be a read error: a sequence one base away is much more abundant. This CDR3 is also generated by other DNA sequences in the sample. The V and J genes are TRDV1 and TRDJ1; TRDD3 aligns across 7 bases. V dropped 0 bases and J dropped 0; count of bases not matched to a gene: 13. The CDR3 runs to 19 residues. Germline loops: CDR1 TSWWSYY, CDR2 QGS. The CDR3 region is CALGELPSYWGPYTDKLIF. CDR3 sequence (DNA): TGTGCTCTTGGGGAACTTCCGTCTTACTGGGGACCGTACACCGATAAACTCATCTTT.

This clone has more than one count but fewer than ten. A far larger clone is only one base removed, so a read error is likely. Other DNA sequences of this sample code for an identical CDR3. J is TRDJ2 and V is TRDV2, with D unclear. Germline V CDR1 and CDR2: GEAIGNYY, EKD. There are 11 residues in the CDR3. Deletions cut 7 bases from V and 3 bases from J, with 5 bases between. CDR3 sequence reads: CACDLTAQLFF. CDR3 coding DNA: TGTGCCTGCGACCTGACAGCACAACTCTTCTTT.